The 21 T cell receptor beta chains presented below share a single source sample, sequenced in a study of T cells in Graves' hyperthyroidism and ophthalmopathy. From RNA transcripts, TCR beta CDR3 regions were amplified. HTBI primers drove first-round RT-PCR of the TCR CDR3. Via MiXCR, TCRdb re-called the multiplex PCR reads, giving one row per CDR3 protein. The table shows roughly 570,000 distinct CDR3 sequences, with roughly 50% occurring only once. The sequenced material came from peripheral blood or thyroid tissue (not recorded which). The source is an adult woman with Graves' disease, either hyperthyroidism or ophthalmopathy (not recorded which).

The chain recombines TRBV6-5 with TRBJ1-5; D is ambiguous. Per the germline V gene, CDR1 is MNHEY and CDR2 is SVGAGI. The CDR3 runs to 13 residues. Deletions cut 2 bases from V and 6 bases from J, with 8 bases between. The CDR3 loop reads CASSYGERQPQHF. CDR3 sequence (DNA): TGTGCCAGCAGTTACGGGGAGCGTCAGCCCCAGCATTTT.

This chain joins TRBV11-3 and TRBJ2-2, with TRBD1 identical over 12 bases. The germline V gene encodes CDR1 SGHNT and CDR2 YENEEA. Trimming removed 8 bases from V and 7 bases from J; junction bases left unmatched: 11. This CDR3 is built from 16 residues. Here the CDR3 reads CASSPPGQGASGELFF. In DNA form, the CDR3 reads TGTGCCAGCTCGCCTCCGGGACAGGGGGCGAGCGGGGAGCTGTTTTTT.

This clonotype was seen many times. The rearrangement joins TRBV4-2 to TRBJ2-5; no reliable D call. Germline V CDR1 and CDR2: LGHNA, YNFKEQ. The CDR3 length is 14 residues. V was pared by 0 bases and J by 1 base, with 6 bases between. In nucleotides, the CDR3 is TGTGCCAGCAGCCAAGAAAGGGTCCAAGAGACCCAGTACTTC. Translation: CASSQERVQETQYF.

The chain is built from TRBV9 and TRBJ2-2; D is unresolved. Per germline, CDR1 SGDLS and CDR2 YYNGEE. Trimming took 4 bases from V and 1 from J, leaving 11 bases between them. The CDR3 has 15 amino acids. The CDR3 nucleotides are TGTGCCAGCAGCCCGACCGCTAGGAACACCGGGGAGCTGTTTTTT. Protein product: CASSPTARNTGELFF.

This clonotype occurred many times. This rearrangement joins TRBV7-2 to TRBJ2-5; D possibly corresponds to TRBD2 (5 bases). The germline gives CDR1 SGHTA, CDR2 FQGNSA. The CDR3 is 13 amino acids. V was pared by 6 bases and J by 5 bases, with 13 bases between. CDR3 nucleotide sequence: TGTGCCAGCAGTGCGCTAGCTGGGGAGACCCAGTACTTC. Its translation is CASSALAGETQYF. The full variable domain, with the rest looked up from reference TRBV7-2 and TRBJ2-5, is GAGVSQSPSNKVTEKGKDVELRCDPISGHTALYWYRQSLGQGLEFLIYFQGNSAPDKSGLPSDRFSAERTGGSVSTLTIQRTQQEDSAVYLCASSALAGETQYFGPGTRLLVL.

This clonotype was observed many times. The chain joins TRBV5-1 to TRBJ2-6; D gene ambiguous. The ends were cut back, 0 bases at V and 0 bases at J, with 16 bases in the middle. CDR1 SGHRS and CDR2 YFSETQ come from the germline V gene. This CDR3 contains 19 residues. The DNA for the CDR3 is TGCGCCAGCAGCTTGGTGTGGCCGCCGGCGGACTCTGGGGCCAACGTCCTGACTTTC. This encodes CASSLVWPPADSGANVLTF.

This clonotype was seen ten or more times. The V call is TRBV5-1, the J call TRBJ2-7, with D perhaps matching TRBD2 (7 bases). The CDR3 is made up of 15 amino acids. CDR1 is SGHRS, CDR2 YFSETQ, per germline. The germline V and J ends were trimmed by 4 bases and 6 bases, with 20 bases remaining between them. The CDR3 nucleotides are TGCGCCAGCAGCGGGGGGGGCCCTAACGCCCTCGAGCAGTACTTC. Translating gives CASSGGGPNALEQYF.

This clonotype was recorded a few times. This chain connects TRBV7-6 to TRBJ2-5, with D unresolved. The CDR3 runs to 13 residues. CDR1 and CDR2 (germline): SGHVS, FNYEAQ. Deletions cut 5 bases from V and 5 bases from J, with 12 bases between. DNA for the CDR3: TGTGCCAGCAGCCTCCTAAGCCGGGAGACCCAGTACTTC. As protein: CASSLLSRETQYF.

Comment on this clonotype: Possible read error: a much larger clone is one base away. This sequence joins TRBV4-1 and TRBJ2-5; possibly TRBD1 for D (6 bases). This CDR3 contains 16 residues. The germline V and J ends were trimmed by 0 bases and 7 bases, with 18 bases remaining between them. The germline V gene encodes CDR1 MGHRA and CDR2 YSYEKL. The CDR3, as DNA: TGCGCCAGCAGCCAAGATGAGGTGGACAGAGAAGGGACCCAGTACTTC. This sequence encodes CASSQDEVDREGTQYF.

The chain employs TRBV30 and TRBJ2-5; 11 bases fit TRBD2. Losses at the gene ends were 5 bases for V and 4 bases for J; bases not matched to a gene: 6. The CDR3 sequence is 14 residues long. Germline lookup yields CDR1 GTSNPN and CDR2 SVGIG (reference sequence). The CDR3 protein is CAWASGRIRETQYF. The CDR3 nucleotides are TGTGCCTGGGCTAGCGGGAGGATTAGAGAGACCCAGTACTTC.

A note on this clonotype: Its ends do not fully match the called genes, so a read error is possible. This chain connects TRBV5-1 to TRBJ2-7; 7 bases fit TRBD1. CDR3 length: 13 amino acids. The germline gives CDR1 SGHRS, CDR2 YFSETQ. CDR3 sequence reads: CASLGTDTYEQHF. The CDR3 DNA sequence: TGCGCCAGCCTTGGGACAGATACCTACGAGCAGCACTTT.

This clonotype showed up many times. J is TRBJ2-5 and V is TRBV9; 7 positions match TRBD1. The germline V gene encodes CDR1 SGDLS and CDR2 YYNGEE. The CDR3 is 14 residues long. V dropped 2 bases and J dropped 3; count of bases not matched to a gene: 4. In DNA form, the CDR3 reads TGTGCCAGCAGCGTCCCAGGGACAGAAGAGACCCAGTACTTC. It is translated as CASSVPGTEETQYF.

The gene calls are TRBV20-1 and TRBJ1-5; TRBD1 matches 7 bases. The CDR3 has 12 residues. From germline, CDR1 is DFQATT and CDR2 SNEGSKA (reference sequence). V shed 8 bases and J 6 bases; nucleotides not matched to a gene: 7. CDR3 in amino acids: CSTGTVSQPQHF. The CDR3 bases are TGCAGTACCGGGACAGTTAGTCAGCCCCAGCATTTT.

This clonotype has just one count. The gene calls are TRBV5-1 and TRBJ1-6; no clear D gene. The germline V and J ends were trimmed by 0 bases and 2 bases, with 12 bases remaining between them. From germline, CDR1 is SGHRS and CDR2 YFSETQ. The CDR3 consists of 17 residues. The CDR3 nucleotides read TGCGCCAGCAGCTTGGCGGCTACGAACGCCTATAATTCACCCCTCCACTTT. Its translation: CASSLAATNAYNSPLHF.

This clonotype was detected many times. The chain uses TRBV5-8 and TRBJ2-5; TRBD1 might be the D (6 bases). V was shortened by 0 bases and J by 3 bases, with 15 bases between the two germline ends. Germline V gene sequence: CDR1 SGHTS, CDR2 YDEGEE. The CDR3 is made up of 16 amino acids. The CDR3 loop is CASSLGGGDRKETQYF. CDR3 DNA sequence: TGTGCCAGCAGCTTGGGGGGCGGCGACAGGAAAGAGACCCAGTACTTC.

This clonotype was counted ten times or more. The chain joins TRBV29-1 to TRBJ2-7; 7 positions agree with TRBD1. Unmatched junction bases numbered 7, after V lost 5 bases and J lost 6 bases. The CDR3 is 12 amino acids. The germline V gene encodes CDR1 SQVTM and CDR2 ANQGSEA. CDR3 bases: TGCAGCGTTCCAACAGGGGCTGCCGAGCAGTACTTC. Amino acids: CSVPTGAAEQYF.

This clonotype was observed a single time. Compared with germline, one end of the junction differs, possibly owing to a read error. The CDR3 DNA is TGTGCCAGCAGCAGGTCACAGGGCTTC. Protein product: CASSRSQGF. V usage is TRBV7-2 and J usage is TRBJ2-5; a weak D match, TRBD1 (6 bases). The CDR3 runs to 9 residues. The V gene's germline CDR1 is SGHTA and CDR2 FQGNSA.

This clonotype was recorded a few times. V gene TRBV2 combines with J gene TRBJ2-2; TRBD2 matches 11 bases. Per germline, CDR1 SNHLY and CDR2 FYNNEI. The CDR3 loop spans 16 amino acids. Trimming removed 1 base from V and 4 bases from J; junction bases left unmatched: 2. CDR3 DNA: TGTGCCAGCAGTGAAGTTAGCGGGAGGGCCACCGGGGAGCTGTTTTTT. Encoded protein: CASSEVSGRATGELFF. Using reference TRBV2 and TRBJ2-2 for the parts outside the CDR3, the full variable domain is EPEVTQTPSHQVTQMGQEVILRCVPISNHLYFYWYRQILGQKVEFLVSFYNNEISEKSEIFDDQFSVERPDGSNFTLKIRSTKLEDSAMYFCASSEVSGRATGELFFGEGSRLTVL.

The genes are TRBV2 and TRBJ1-1; 7 positions agree with TRBD1. CDR1 SNHLY and CDR2 FYNNEI come from the germline V gene. Trimming cost V 6 bases and J 1 base; bases outside gene matches: 8. The CDR3 consists of 15 residues. The CDR3 here is CASRQTGQSNTEAFF. CDR3 sequence (DNA): TGTGCCAGCAGGCAGACGGGACAGTCGAACACTGAAGCTTTCTTT.

V gene TRBV4-1 combines with J gene TRBJ2-7; D is unclear. Trimming removed 0 bases at V and 7 bases at J, with 13 bases between. This CDR3 comprises 14 residues. Per the germline V gene, CDR1 is MGHRA and CDR2 is YSYEKL. The CDR3 DNA follows: TGCGCCAGCAGCCAAGAACCGTTTAAAATAGAGCAGTACTTC. As protein: CASSQEPFKIEQYF.

In its sample, this clonotype was seen many times. J is TRBJ1-6 and V is TRBV2; D is ambiguous. The V end lost 6 bases, the J end lost 6 bases, and 9 bases lay between the germline ends. The CDR3 has 13 amino acids. CDR1 is SNHLY, CDR2 FYNNEI, per germline. The CDR3 coding sequence is TGTGCCAGCAGCCTGGGGTTTAATTCACCCCTCCACTTT. Translation: CASSLGFNSPLHF.